This T cell receptor beta chain was found in a study of T cell responses to AZD1222 COVID-19 vaccine. Regarding the study as a whole: Repertoires were collected only later (after the peak T cell response had occurred).

A word on this clone: Its antigen remains unidentified.

Per the germline V gene, CDR1 is WNHNN and CDR2 is SYGVQD (reference sequence). This CDR3 spans 15 amino acids. The trim removed 7 bases at V and 5 bases at J, leaving 10 bases unmatched. The method was immunoSEQ multiplex PCR; TCRdb's version includes in-frame clones alone and lacks a portion of them. This sample yields about 48,000 clones, of which 65% to 90% are seen a single time; 5.5% to 8% belongs to the top ten. Sequenced material: peripheral blood, taken 28 days after the second AZD1222 dose. The chain has TRBV10-1 and TRBJ2-2; 7 bases line up with TRBD2. This TCR derives from an adult who received the AZD1222 COVID-19 vaccine. This CDR3 is CASMWEGQWTGELFF. CDR3 in DNA: TGCGCCAGCATGTGGGAGGGCCAGTGGACCGGGGAGCTGTTTTTT.